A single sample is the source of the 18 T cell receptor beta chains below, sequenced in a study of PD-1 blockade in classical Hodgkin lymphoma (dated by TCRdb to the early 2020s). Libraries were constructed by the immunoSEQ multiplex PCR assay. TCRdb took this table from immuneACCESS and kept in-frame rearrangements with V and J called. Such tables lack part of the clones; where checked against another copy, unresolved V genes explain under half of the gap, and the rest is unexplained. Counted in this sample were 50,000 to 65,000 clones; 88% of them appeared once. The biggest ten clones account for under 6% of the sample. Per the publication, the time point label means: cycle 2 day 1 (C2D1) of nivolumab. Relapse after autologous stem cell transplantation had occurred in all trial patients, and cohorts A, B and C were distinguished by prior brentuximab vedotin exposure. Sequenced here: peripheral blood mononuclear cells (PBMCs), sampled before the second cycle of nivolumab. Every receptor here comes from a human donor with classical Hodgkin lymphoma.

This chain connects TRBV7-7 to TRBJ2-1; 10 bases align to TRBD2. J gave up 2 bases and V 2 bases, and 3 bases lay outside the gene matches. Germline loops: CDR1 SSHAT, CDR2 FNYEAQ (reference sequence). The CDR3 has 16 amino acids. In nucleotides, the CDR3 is TGTGCCAGCAGCTTATCCAGCGGGGGGGCCTACAATGAGCAGTTCTTC. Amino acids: CASSLSSGGAYNEQFF. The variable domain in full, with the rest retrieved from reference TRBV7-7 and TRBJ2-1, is GAGVSQSPRYKVTKRGQDVTLRCDPISSHATLYWYQQALGQGPEFLTYFNYEAQPDKSGLPSDRFSAERPEGSISTLTIQRTEQRDSAMYRCASSLSSGGAYNEQFFGPGTRLTVL.

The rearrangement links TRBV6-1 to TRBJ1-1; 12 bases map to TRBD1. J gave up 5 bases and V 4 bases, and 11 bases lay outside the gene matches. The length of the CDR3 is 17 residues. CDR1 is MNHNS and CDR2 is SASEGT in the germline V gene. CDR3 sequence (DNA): TGTGCCAGCAGTGGGAGGGACAGGGGGCAGAGGTGGACTGAAGCTTTCTTT. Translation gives CASSGRDRGQRWTEAFF.

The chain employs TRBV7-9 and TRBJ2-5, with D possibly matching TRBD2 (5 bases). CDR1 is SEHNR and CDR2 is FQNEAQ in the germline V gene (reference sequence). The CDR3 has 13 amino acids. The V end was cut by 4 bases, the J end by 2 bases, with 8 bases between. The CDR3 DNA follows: TGTGCCAGCAGCTCCGGGATTCAAGAGACCCAGTACTTC. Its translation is CASSSGIQETQYF.

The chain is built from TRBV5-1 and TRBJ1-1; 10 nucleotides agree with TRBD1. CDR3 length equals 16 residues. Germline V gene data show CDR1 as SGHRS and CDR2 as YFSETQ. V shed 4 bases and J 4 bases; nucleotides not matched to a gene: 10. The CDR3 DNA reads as TGCGCCAGCAGCCTGGGACAGGGGCGTAGGGGCACTGAAGCTTTCTTT. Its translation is CASSLGQGRRGTEAFF.

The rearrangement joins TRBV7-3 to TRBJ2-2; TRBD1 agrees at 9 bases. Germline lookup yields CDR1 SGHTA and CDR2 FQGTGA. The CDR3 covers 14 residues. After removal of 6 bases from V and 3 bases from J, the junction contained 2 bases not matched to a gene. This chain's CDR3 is CASRDRGYTGELFF. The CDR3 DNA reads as TGTGCCAGCAGGGACAGGGGTTACACCGGGGAGCTGTTTTTT.

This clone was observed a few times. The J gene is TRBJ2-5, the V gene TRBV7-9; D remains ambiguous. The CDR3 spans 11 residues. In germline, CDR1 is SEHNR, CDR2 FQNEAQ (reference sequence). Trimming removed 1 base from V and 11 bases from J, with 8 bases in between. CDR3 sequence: CASSLGELQYF. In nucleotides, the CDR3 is TGTGCCAGCAGCTTAGGAGAGTTGCAGTACTTC.

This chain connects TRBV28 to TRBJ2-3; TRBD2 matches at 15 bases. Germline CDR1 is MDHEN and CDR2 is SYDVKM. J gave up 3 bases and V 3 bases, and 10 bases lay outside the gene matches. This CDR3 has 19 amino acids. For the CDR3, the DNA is TGTGCCAGCAGTTTCTCAGGACTAGCGGGGGGGAGGGTAACAGATACGCAGTATTTT. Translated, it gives CASSFSGLAGGRVTDTQYF.

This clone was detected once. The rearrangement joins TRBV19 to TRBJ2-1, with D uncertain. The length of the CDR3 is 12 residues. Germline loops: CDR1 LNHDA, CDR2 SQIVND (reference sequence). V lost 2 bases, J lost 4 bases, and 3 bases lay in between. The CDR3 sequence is CASSIKYNEQFF. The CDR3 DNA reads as TGTGCCAGTAGTATAAAATACAATGAGCAGTTCTTC.

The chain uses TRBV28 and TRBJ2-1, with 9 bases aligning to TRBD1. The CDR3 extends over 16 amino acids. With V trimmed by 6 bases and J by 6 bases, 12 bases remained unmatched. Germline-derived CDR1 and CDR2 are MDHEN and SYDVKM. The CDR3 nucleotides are TGTGCCAGCAGCCCACACGTGGGACAGGGTGCCAATGAGCAGTTCTTC. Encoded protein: CASSPHVGQGANEQFF. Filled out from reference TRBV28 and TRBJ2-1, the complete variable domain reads DVKVTQSSRYLVKRTGEKVFLECVQDMDHENMFWYRQDPGLGLRLIYFSYDVKMKEKGDIPEGYSVSREKKERFSLILESASTNQTSMYLCASSPHVGQGANEQFFGPGTRLTVL.

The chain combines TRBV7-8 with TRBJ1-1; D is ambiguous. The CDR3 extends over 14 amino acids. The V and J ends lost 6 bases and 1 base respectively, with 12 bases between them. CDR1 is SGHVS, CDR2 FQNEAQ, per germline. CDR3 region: CASSHVGRNTEAFF. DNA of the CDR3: TGTGCCAGCAGTCATGTCGGGAGGAACACTGAAGCTTTCTTT. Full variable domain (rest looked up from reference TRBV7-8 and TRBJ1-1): GAGVSQSPRYKVAKRGQDVALRCDPISGHVSLFWYQQALGQGPEFLTYFQNEAQLDKSGLPSDRFFAERPEGSVSTLKIQRTQQEDSAVYLCASSHVGRNTEAFFGQGTRLTVV.

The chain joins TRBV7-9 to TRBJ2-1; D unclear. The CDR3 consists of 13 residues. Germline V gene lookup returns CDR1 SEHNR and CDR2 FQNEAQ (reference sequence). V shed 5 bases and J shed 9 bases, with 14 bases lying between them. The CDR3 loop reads CASSPELNSEQFF. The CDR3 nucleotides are TGTGCCAGCAGCCCTGAGCTGAATAGTGAGCAGTTCTTC.

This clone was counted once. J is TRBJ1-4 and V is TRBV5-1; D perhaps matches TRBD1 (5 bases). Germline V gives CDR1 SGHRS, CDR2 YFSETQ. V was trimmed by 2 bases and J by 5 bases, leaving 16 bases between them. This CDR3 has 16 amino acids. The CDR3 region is CASSFGMGRENEKLFF. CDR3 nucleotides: TGCGCCAGCAGCTTTGGAATGGGACGAGAAAATGAAAAACTGTTTTTT.

CDR3 residues: CASSDGPLNIQYF. The CDR3, as DNA: TGTGCCAGCAGTGACGGACCTTTAAACATTCAGTACTTC. The J gene is TRBJ2-4, the V gene TRBV6-4; D remains unclear. V lost 2 bases and J lost 6, with 8 bases in between. Germline CDR1 MRHNA, CDR2 SNTAGT. The CDR3 has 13 residues.

The CDR3 DNA sequence: TGTGCCACCATGGACATGTCAGATACGCAGTATTTT. As protein: CATMDMSDTQYF. The chain joins TRBV10-3 to TRBJ2-3; a weak D match, TRBD1 (5 bases). V was trimmed by 10 bases and J by 4 bases, leaving 12 bases between them. The germline V gene has CDR1 ENHRY and CDR2 SYGVKD. The CDR3 loop spans 12 amino acids.

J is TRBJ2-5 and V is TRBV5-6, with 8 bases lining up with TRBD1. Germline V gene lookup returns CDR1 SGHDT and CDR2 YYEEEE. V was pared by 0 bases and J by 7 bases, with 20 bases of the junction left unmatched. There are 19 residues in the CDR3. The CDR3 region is CASSLGPLPRPGQGVTQYF. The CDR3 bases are TGTGCCAGCAGCTTGGGCCCGCTCCCCCGCCCCGGACAGGGAGTGACCCAGTACTTC.

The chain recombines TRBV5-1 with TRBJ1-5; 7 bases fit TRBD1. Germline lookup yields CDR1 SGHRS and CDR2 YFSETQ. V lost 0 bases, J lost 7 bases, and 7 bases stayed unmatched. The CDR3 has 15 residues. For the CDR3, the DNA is TGCGCCAGCAGCTTGGGACAGGGAGGCGGGCAGCCCCAGCATTTT. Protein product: CASSLGQGGGQPQHF. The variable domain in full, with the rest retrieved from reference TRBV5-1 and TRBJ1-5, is KAGVTQTPRYLIKTRGQQVTLSCSPISGHRSVSWYQQTPGQGLQFLFEYFSETQRNKGNFPGRFSGRQFSNSRSEMNVSTLELGDSALYLCASSLGQGGGQPQHFGDGTRLSIL.

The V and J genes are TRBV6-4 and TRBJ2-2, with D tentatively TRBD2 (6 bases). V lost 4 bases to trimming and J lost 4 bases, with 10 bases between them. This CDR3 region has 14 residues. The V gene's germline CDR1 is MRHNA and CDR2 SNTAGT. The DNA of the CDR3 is TGTGCCAGCAGTGGCTCCGGGGGCACCGGGGAGCTGTTTTTT. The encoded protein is CASSGSGGTGELFF.

For the CDR3, the DNA is TGTGCCAGCAGCTCTCAAAACACAGATACGCAGTATTTT. The encoded protein is CASSSQNTDTQYF. The chain carries TRBV6-1 and TRBJ2-3, with D unresolved. In germline, CDR1 is MNHNS, CDR2 SASEGT. This CDR3 is built from 13 residues. V lost 6 bases, J lost 2 bases, and 9 bases lay in between.